This entry lists 21 T cell receptor beta chains sequenced from one sample in a study of blood T cell repertoires in COVID-19. Produced via immunoSEQ multiplex PCR; TCRdb's table is partial and in-frame only. The data show 88,000 or so clones, 81% seen once. Source material: peripheral blood. These receptors came from a man aged 60 to 69 with acute or convalescent COVID-19.

The chain is built from TRBV24-1 and TRBJ1-2; D is possibly TRBD1 (6 bases). Per germline, CDR1 KGHDR and CDR2 SFDVKD. V was clipped by 4 bases and J by 4 bases, with 12 bases between them. CDR3 size: 14 residues. CDR3 loop: CATSDPGHIYGYTF. The CDR3 DNA sequence: TGTGCCACCAGTGACCCGGGACACATCTATGGCTACACCTTC.

The chain joins TRBV5-4 to TRBJ2-3; TRBD2 matches 7 bases. With V trimmed by 3 bases and J by 2 bases, 3 bases remained unmatched. The CDR3 totals 14 residues. In germline, CDR1 is SGHNT, CDR2 YYREEE (reference sequence). The CDR3 is CASSWDYTTDTQYF. Written as DNA, the CDR3 is TGTGCCAGCAGCTGGGACTACACCACAGATACGCAGTATTTT.

This clone has just a few counts. The chain employs TRBV6-5 and TRBJ2-7; D might be TRBD2 (6 bases). V lost 6 bases, J lost 4 bases, and 16 bases lay in between. Germline V gene data show CDR1 as MNHEY and CDR2 as SVGAGI. This CDR3 comprises 14 residues. Here the CDR3 DNA reads TGTGCCAGCAGGCGGGACGGAACTCGTTACGAGCAGTACTTC. This codes for CASRRDGTRYEQYF.

This rearrangement joins TRBV7-2 to TRBJ1-2; 9 nucleotides line up with TRBD1. The CDR3 contains 19 residues. V lost 2 bases, J lost 4 bases, and 17 bases stayed unmatched. Per the germline V gene, CDR1 is SGHTA and CDR2 is FQGNSA. In DNA, the CDR3 is TGTGCCAGCAGCTTACGCACCGGGACAGGGCGTCAAAGGGGCTATGGCTACACCTTC. Protein product: CASSLRTGTGRQRGYGYTF.

This clone was found once. This chain connects TRBV29-1 to TRBJ2-3, with TRBD2 identical over 8 bases. Unmatched junction bases numbered 3, after V lost 6 bases and J lost 4 bases. The CDR3 is 12 amino acids. The germline CDR1 and CDR2 sequences are SQVTM and ANQGSEA. CDR3 nucleotide sequence: TGCAGCGTCAAAGCGGGGGCAGATACGCAGTATTTT. Translation: CSVKAGADTQYF.

This clone was seen a few times. The chain uses TRBV2 and TRBJ1-6; 7 bases fit TRBD1. CDR3 length: 15 amino acids. V was clipped by 7 bases and J by 10 bases; unmatched bases: 13. Looked up from germline, CDR1 is SNHLY and CDR2 is FYNNEI. The CDR3 region has the DNA TGTGCCAGCAAGACAGGACAGGCTTTCACCTCACCCCTCCACTTT. Translating gives CASKTGQAFTSPLHF.

This chain connects TRBV6-5 to TRBJ1-2, with a weak D call TRBD1 (5 bases). Germline V gene sequence: CDR1 MNHEY, CDR2 SVGAGI. V gave up 5 bases and J gave up 14 bases, with 27 bases separating them. The CDR3 runs to 15 residues. CDR3 nucleotide sequence: TGTGCCAGCAGTATACTAGCGGGAGGGGACTACACCTCTACCTTC. The encoded protein is CASSILAGGDYTSTF.

The chain combines TRBV24-1 with TRBJ2-7; D possibly corresponds to TRBD1 (6 bases). The CDR3 loop spans 13 amino acids. The V gene lost 9 bases and the J gene lost 0 bases, with 11 bases spanning the gap. Germline V gene lookup returns CDR1 KGHDR and CDR2 SFDVKD. This CDR3 is CATGDTSSYEQYF. The CDR3 region has the DNA TGTGCCACCGGGGACACGAGCTCCTACGAGCAGTACTTC.

The genes are TRBV19 and TRBJ2-1; D is possibly TRBD2 (6 bases). This CDR3 is 15 amino acids long. Germline V gene data show CDR1 as LNHDA and CDR2 as SQIVND (reference sequence). Trimming cost V 3 bases and J 2 bases, with 11 bases left between them. This chain's CDR3 is CASSIADYAYNEQFF. CDR3 in DNA: TGTGCCAGTAGTATTGCGGACTACGCCTACAATGAGCAGTTCTTC.

The chain recombines TRBV27 with TRBJ1-4; no reliable D call. The CDR3 spans 13 residues. Trimming removed 6 bases at V and 5 bases at J, with 10 bases between. The V gene's germline CDR1 is MNHEY and CDR2 SMNVEV (reference sequence). CDR3 sequence: CASSLAGNEKLFF. The CDR3 DNA is TGTGCCAGCAGCTTGGCCGGGAATGAAAAACTGTTTTTT.

The CDR3 nucleotides are TGTGCCAGCAGTTATTGGGGGGGGCAGGACCCCACAGATACGCAGTATTTT. It codes for CASSYWGGQDPTDTQYF. The chain has TRBV6-2 or TRBV6-3 and TRBJ2-3, with D tentatively TRBD2 (7 bases). The CDR3 covers 17 residues. Trimming stripped 3 bases from V and 2 bases from J, with 18 bases between. CDR1 and CDR2 from the germline V gene are MNHEY and SVGEGT.

The gene calls are TRBV5-4 and TRBJ2-5; possible D gene TRBD2, 7 bases. The V end was cut by 4 bases, the J end by 5 bases, with 15 bases between. This CDR3 has 14 amino acids. Germline V gene lookup returns CDR1 SGHNT and CDR2 YYREEE (reference sequence). For the CDR3, the DNA is TGTGCCAGCAGCCGCGGGGGACAAGAGGAGACCCAGTACTTC. The encoded protein is CASSRGGQEETQYF.

This chain joins TRBV2 and TRBJ2-7, with 9 bases matching TRBD1. There are 13 residues in the CDR3. With 8 bases clipped from V and 3 bases from J, the junction kept 5 bases outside the gene matches. Germline V gene sequence: CDR1 SNHLY, CDR2 FYNNEI. This CDR3 reads CASDGTGNYEQYF. CDR3 nucleotide sequence: TGTGCCAGCGATGGGACAGGGAACTACGAGCAGTACTTC.

This clone was counted between two and nine times. J is TRBJ2-7 and V is TRBV28; 13 positions match TRBD2. The germline V gene encodes CDR1 MDHEN and CDR2 SYDVKM. CDR3 size: 19 residues. With V trimmed by 1 base and J by 6 bases, 15 bases remained unmatched. CDR3 nucleotides: TGTGCCAGCAGTTTATATAGCGGACTAGCGGGAGTAGGTTCTCGCGAGCAGTACTTC. This gives the protein CASSLYSGLAGVGSREQYF.

The V and J genes are TRBV9 and TRBJ2-7, with D uncertain. This CDR3 has 14 amino acids. V was pared by 4 bases and J by 2 bases, with 13 bases between. CDR1 is SGDLS, CDR2 YYNGEE, per germline. CDR3 protein: CASSPSALPYEQYF. The CDR3 DNA follows: TGTGCCAGCAGCCCCTCCGCGTTACCCTACGAGCAGTACTTC.

V usage is TRBV5-1 and J usage is TRBJ1-1; a weak D match, TRBD1 (6 bases). The CDR3 covers 14 residues. The V gene lost 5 bases and the J gene lost 1 base, with 12 bases spanning the gap. Germline V gene lookup returns CDR1 SGHRS and CDR2 YFSETQ. CDR3 region: CASSAGAGNTEAFF. CDR3 in DNA: TGCGCCAGCAGTGCGGGGGCAGGGAACACTGAAGCTTTCTTT.

The chain links TRBV15 to TRBJ1-4; a weak D match, TRBD1 (6 bases). The CDR3 has 16 amino acids. CDR1 is LNHNV, CDR2 YYDKDF, per germline (reference sequence). Trimming pared 7 bases from V and 0 bases from J, leaving 15 bases between. The CDR3 DNA reads as TGTGCCACCATCAAAGATCGGACAGCAACTAATGAAAAACTGTTTTTT. Residues: CATIKDRTATNEKLFF.

The J gene is TRBJ2-3, the V gene TRBV12-3 or TRBV12-4, with 8 bases fitting TRBD2. CDR3 length: 13 residues. The ends lost 2 bases at V and 5 bases at J; junction bases unmatched: 0. The DNA for the CDR3 is TGTGCCAGCAGTTTACTAGCGGGAGATACGCAGTATTTT. Its protein product is CASSLLAGDTQYF.

This clone was seen a single time. In DNA form, the CDR3 reads TGCGCCAGCAGCCAAGAGCTAGGACTAGCGGGAACAGATACGCAGTATTTT. Protein product: CASSQELGLAGTDTQYF. The chain carries TRBV4-3 and TRBJ2-3; TRBD2 matches at 12 bases. The CDR3 has 17 amino acids. The junction had 4 bases not matched to a gene; V was cut back by 0 bases and J by 3 bases. CDR1 and CDR2 (germline): LGHNA, YSLEER.

The genes are TRBV19 and TRBJ2-3; unclear D gene. In germline, CDR1 is LNHDA, CDR2 SQIVND (reference sequence). V dropped 7 bases and J dropped 6 bases, with 14 bases sitting between them. The CDR3 runs to 13 residues. The CDR3: CASTSRMRDTQYF. CDR3 coding DNA: TGTGCCAGTACCTCAAGGATGAGGGATACGCAGTATTTT.

The rearrangement uses TRBV7-8 and TRBJ1-1; D is perhaps TRBD1 (5 bases). V was trimmed by 5 bases and J by 2 bases, leaving 15 bases between them. From germline, CDR1 is SGHVS and CDR2 FQNEAQ. CDR3 length: 15 amino acids. The CDR3 loop reads CASSLRGATNTEAFF. DNA of the CDR3: TGTGCCAGCAGCCTTCGCGGGGCGACAAACACTGAAGCTTTCTTT.